The following is a T cell receptor (beta chain) sequence with its context. Its target antigen remains unknown. The sample holds no much larger clone one base away, and base qualities are not on file. This specimen belongs to a study of T cell repertoires in cytomegalovirus infection (dated by TCRdb to between 2019 and 2020). Some background on the complete study: The HLA type of each donor mattered for the analysis, because public TCR beta signatures pointed to carriage of CMV infection along with the matching HLA type.

The instrument was an Illumina HiSeq 1500. Starting from the raw public reads, TCRdb applied fastp trimming at Q25, assembled clones with MiXCR and retained in-frame beta chains. When rows share a CDR3 protein, they turn into one entry using the most common DNA and genes. Across this sample there are roughly 630,000 distinct CDR3 sequences, with roughly a quarter seen only once. The ten largest clones capture 6.5% to 10% of the sample. As encoded in the germline V gene, CDR1 is MNHEY while CDR2 is SVGAGI. Relative to germline, V is 6 bases shorter and J is 4 bases shorter, with 12 bases between their ends. Measured from the cysteine to the phenylalanine, the CDR3 is 13 residues long. CDR3 DNA is the only sequence kept; it has 39 bases, read in frame from the first base. Broad study findings and their caveats: The ex vivo response was dominated by HLA-C-restricted CMV-specific TCR beta clonotypes, and the single most frequent clonotype in two of eight donors was supplied by these HLA-C-restricted clonotypes. Carriers of CMV infection plus the relevant HLA type were discriminated by the cumulative frequency of public TCR beta family members in the study cohort and in an independent approximately 340-donor cohort.

Recombination connected TRBV6-5 to TRBJ1-2; the D segment cannot be called with confidence. This TCR was sampled from a human donor in good health (CMV status not recorded). Some clones in this sample may be carry-over from other donors' samples. Sample: CD8+ T cells from PBMCs. The CDR3 protein sequence reads: CASSTQEAYGYTF. The DNA sequence is given as TGTGCCAGCAGCACCCAGGAAGCCTATGGCTACACCTTC.